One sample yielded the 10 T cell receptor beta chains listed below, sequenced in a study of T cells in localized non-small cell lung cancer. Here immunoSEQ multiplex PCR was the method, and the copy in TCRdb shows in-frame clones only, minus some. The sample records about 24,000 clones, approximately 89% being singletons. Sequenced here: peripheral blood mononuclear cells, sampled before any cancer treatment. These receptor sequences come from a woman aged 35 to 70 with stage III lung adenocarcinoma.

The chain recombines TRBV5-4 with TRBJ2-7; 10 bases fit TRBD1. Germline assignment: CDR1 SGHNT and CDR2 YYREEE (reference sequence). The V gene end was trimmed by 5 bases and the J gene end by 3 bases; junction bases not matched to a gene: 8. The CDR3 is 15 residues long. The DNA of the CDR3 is TGTGCCAGCAGGTCGACCGGGACAGGGGACTACGAGCAGTACTTC. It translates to CASRSTGTGDYEQYF.

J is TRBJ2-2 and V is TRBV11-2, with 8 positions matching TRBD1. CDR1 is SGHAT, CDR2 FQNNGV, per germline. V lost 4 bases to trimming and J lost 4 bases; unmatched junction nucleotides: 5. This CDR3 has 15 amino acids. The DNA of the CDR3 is TGTGCCAGCAGCTCGACAGGGGCGGGCACCGGGGAGCTGTTTTTT. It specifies CASSSTGAGTGELFF. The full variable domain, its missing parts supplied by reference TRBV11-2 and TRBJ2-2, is EAGVAQSPRYKIIEKRQSVAFWCNPISGHATLYWYQQILGQGPKLLIQFQNNGVVDDSQLPKDRFSAERLKGVDSTLKIQPAKLEDSAVYLCASSSTGAGTGELFFGEGSRLTVL.

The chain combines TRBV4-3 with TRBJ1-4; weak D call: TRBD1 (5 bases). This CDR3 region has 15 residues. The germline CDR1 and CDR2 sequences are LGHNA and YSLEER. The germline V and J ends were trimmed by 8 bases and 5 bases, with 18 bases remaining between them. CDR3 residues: CASHRVYGANEKLFF. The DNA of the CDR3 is TGCGCCAGCCATCGGGTATATGGGGCAAATGAAAAACTGTTTTTT.

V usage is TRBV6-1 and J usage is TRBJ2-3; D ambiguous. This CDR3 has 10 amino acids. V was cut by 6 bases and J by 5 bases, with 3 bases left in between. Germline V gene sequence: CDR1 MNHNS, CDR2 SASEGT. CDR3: CASRGDTQYF. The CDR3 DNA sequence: TGTGCCAGCAGGGGAGATACGCAGTATTTT.

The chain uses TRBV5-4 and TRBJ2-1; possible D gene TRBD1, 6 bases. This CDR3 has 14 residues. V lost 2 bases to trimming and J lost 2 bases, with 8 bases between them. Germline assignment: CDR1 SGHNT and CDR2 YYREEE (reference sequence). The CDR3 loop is CASSLGTTYNEQFF. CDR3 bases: TGTGCCAGCAGCTTAGGGACAACCTACAATGAGCAGTTCTTC.

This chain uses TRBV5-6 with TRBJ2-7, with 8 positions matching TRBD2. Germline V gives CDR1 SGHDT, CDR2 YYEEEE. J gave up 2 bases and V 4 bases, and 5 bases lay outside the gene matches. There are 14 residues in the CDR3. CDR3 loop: CASSDSGKTYEQYF. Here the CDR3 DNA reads TGTGCCAGCAGCGATAGCGGGAAAACCTACGAGCAGTACTTC.

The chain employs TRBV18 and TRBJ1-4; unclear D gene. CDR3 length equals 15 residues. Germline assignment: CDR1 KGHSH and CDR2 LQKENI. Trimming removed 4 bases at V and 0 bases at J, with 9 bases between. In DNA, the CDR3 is TGTGCCAGCTCACAAGCGGGGTCAACTAATGAAAAACTGTTTTTT. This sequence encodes CASSQAGSTNEKLFF.

CDR3 in amino acids: CASSSGTGSFF. The CDR3 DNA follows: TGCGCCAGCAGCTCCGGGACAGGATCGTTCTTC. The chain has TRBV5-1 and TRBJ2-1; 8 bases are shared with TRBD1. This CDR3 has 11 amino acids. The germline CDR1 and CDR2 sequences are SGHRS and YFSETQ. Unmatched junction bases numbered 5, after V lost 3 bases and J lost 15 bases.

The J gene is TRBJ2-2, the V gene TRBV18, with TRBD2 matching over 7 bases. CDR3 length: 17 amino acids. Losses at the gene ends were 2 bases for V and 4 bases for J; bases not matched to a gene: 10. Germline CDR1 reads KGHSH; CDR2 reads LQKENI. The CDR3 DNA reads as TGTGCCAGCTCACCAAGCCTTGCGGGAGTTATCACCGGGGAGCTGTTTTTT. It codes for CASSPSLAGVITGELFF.

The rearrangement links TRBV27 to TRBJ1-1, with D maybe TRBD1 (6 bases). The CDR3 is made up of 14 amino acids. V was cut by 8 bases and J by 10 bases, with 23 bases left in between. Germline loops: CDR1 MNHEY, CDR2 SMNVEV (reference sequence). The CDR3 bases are TGTGCCAGCGGTACTCTCACCGGGACACGTGGAGCTTTCTTT. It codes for CASGTLTGTRGAFF.